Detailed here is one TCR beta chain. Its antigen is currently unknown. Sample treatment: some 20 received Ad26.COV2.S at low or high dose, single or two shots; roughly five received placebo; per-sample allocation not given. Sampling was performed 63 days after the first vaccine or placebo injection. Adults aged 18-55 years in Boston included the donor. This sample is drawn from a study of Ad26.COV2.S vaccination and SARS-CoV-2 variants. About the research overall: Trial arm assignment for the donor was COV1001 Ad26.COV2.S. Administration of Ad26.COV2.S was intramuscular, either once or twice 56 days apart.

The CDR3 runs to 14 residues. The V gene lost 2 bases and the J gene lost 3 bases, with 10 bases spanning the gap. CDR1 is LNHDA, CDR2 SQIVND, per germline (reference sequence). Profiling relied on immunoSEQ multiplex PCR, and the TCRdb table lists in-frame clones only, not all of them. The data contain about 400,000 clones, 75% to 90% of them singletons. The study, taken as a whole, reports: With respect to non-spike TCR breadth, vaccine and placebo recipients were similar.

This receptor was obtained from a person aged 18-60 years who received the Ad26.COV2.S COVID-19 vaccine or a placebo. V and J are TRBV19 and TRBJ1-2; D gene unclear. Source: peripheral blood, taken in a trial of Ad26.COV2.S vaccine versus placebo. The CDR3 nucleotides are TGTGCCAGTAGTATACGGCGGGAGGACTATGGCTACACCTTC. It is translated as CASSIRREDYGYTF.